This T cell receptor beta chain was profiled in a study of blood T cells in healthy people across ages (dated by TCRdb to the mid-2010s). For context, the study as a whole: Template switching captured roughly one uniquely barcoded TCR beta cDNA molecule per two T cells in model experiments. Age-related changes in TCR beta repertoire diversity were measured in the study by deep sequencing normalized with unique cDNA molecular identifiers. The donors were divided into four age groups: young (average around 17 years), middle-aged (about 40), aged (approximately 62) and long-lived (roughly 88). To avoid experimental bias, donors of different ages were distributed randomly across sequencing lanes. The study analyzed two additional independent replicas of 1 million unique cDNA reads from the same blood draw for two donors, one aged 18 to 30 and one aged 80 or older.

Details on this clonotype: Which antigen it targets is not known. Base qualities are not at hand, and no much larger clone is one base apart.

Donors were around 37 systemically healthy Caucasian individuals from Russia aged 6 to 90 years. Each donor gave about 9.8 milliliters of peripheral blood, drawn into EDTA-treated Vacutainer tubes. Ficoll-Paque density-gradient centrifugation was used to isolate PBMCs, with at least 7 million per sample. Total RNA was extracted from PBMCs with Trizol reagent, with at least 5.5 micrograms obtained per sample. The percentages of naive CD45RAhigh/CD27high T cells were determined by flow cytometry on a PBMC aliquot from every donor. Inclusive of the bounding cysteine and phenylalanine, the CDR3 is 15 residues long. Of all the DNA, just the CDR3 is kept, 45 bases in frame from base 1. The CDR1 and CDR2 encoded by the germline V gene (reference sequence) are MNHNY and SVGAGI. The V end loses 2 bases and the J end loses 6 bases, and a stretch of 14 bases separates them. Broader findings and caveats from the paper: As age increased, observed TCR beta diversity per million T cells dropped in a roughly linear way, and a significant reduction was already evident by age 40. The percentage of naive T cells measured by flow cytometry correlated strongly with observed TCR beta diversity. Bulk unsorted PBMC profiling prevented conclusive comparison of naive and antigen-experienced compartments. Compared with the aged group, the long-lived group had more naive CD4+ T cells, fewer expanded clones and increased TCR diversity, suggesting age selection. Estimates of total diversity based on one million sequenced T cells were considered lower bounds and underestimates. The CMV infection status of donors was not known, potentially confounding age-related changes in expanded clonotypes.

Library prep was done by 5' RACE. Instrument used: Illumina HiSeq 2500. The second PCR ran for roughly 6 to 11 cycles and used a J-beta primer mix along with a sample-barcoded 5' primer. A template-switch 5' adaptor carrying 12 random nucleotides introduced a unique molecular identifier onto each TCR beta cDNA molecule. Each sample yielded at least 3 million CDR3-containing paired-end reads. All of the RNA was converted into first-strand cDNA using the Mint cDNA synthesis kit, with a TRBC-specific oligonucleotide serving as the primer. Following uracil-DNA glycosylase treatment, all cDNA underwent a first 18-cycle PCR with the universal primers M1SS and BC2_uni_R. In the authors' own workflow: Normalization of each sample was performed by random selection of 1 million high-quality reads, each carrying a distinct molecular identifier. Instead of being binned into consensus sequences, reads with shared molecular identifiers were discarded. CDR3 identification, clonotype clustering and error correction used MiTCR with a Q25 quality threshold and the strictest error-elimination algorithm. A nonparametric unseen species model with Euler transformation was used to estimate lower-bound total TCR beta diversity. The public reads were quality trimmed at Q25 with fastp and then assembled into clones with MiXCR by TCRdb, keeping productive beta chains. Identical CDR3 proteins give one entry, which carries the most common genes and DNA. The V and J calls, along with clone size, are taken from TCRdb and not from the paper's own processing. The sample table records some 370,000 distinct CDR3 sequences; about half of these occur just once. The ten most abundant clones make up around 53% of the sample.

The chain is encoded by TRBV6-6 joined to TRBJ2-1; the D gene lacks a confident call. Specimen: blood. This sequence was found in a man between 60 and 70 years old in good health. In nucleotide form, the sequence is TGTGCCAGCAGTTACCCCCTCGGGCAGTCCAATGAGCAGTTCTTC. It translates to CASSYPLGQSNEQFF.